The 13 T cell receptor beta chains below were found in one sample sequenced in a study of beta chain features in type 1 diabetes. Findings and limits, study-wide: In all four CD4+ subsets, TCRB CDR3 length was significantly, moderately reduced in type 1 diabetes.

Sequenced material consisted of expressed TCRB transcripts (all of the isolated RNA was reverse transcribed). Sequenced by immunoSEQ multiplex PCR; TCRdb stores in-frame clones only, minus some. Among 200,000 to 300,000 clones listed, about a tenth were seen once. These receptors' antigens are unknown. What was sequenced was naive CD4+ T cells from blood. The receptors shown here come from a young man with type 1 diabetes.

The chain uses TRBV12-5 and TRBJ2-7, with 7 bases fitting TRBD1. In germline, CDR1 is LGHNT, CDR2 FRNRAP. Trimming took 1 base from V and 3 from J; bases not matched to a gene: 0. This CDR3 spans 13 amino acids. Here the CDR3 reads CASGLGQGYEQYF. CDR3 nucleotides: TGTGCTAGTGGTTTGGGACAGGGCTACGAGCAGTACTTC.

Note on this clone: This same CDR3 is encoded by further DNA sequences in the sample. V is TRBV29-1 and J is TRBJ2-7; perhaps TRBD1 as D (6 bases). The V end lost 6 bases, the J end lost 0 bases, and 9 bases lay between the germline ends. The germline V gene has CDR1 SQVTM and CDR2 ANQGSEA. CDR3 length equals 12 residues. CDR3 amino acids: CSVQGSSYEQYF. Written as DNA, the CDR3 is TGCAGCGTACAGGGCAGCTCCTACGAGCAGTACTTC.

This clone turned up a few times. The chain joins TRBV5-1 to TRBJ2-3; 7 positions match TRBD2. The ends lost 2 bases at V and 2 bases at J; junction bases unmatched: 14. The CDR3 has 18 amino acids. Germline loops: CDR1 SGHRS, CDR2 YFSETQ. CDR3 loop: CASSFRFRGTTYTDTQYF. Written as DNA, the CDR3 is TGCGCCAGCAGCTTTCGGTTTCGTGGGACTACCTACACAGATACGCAGTATTTT.

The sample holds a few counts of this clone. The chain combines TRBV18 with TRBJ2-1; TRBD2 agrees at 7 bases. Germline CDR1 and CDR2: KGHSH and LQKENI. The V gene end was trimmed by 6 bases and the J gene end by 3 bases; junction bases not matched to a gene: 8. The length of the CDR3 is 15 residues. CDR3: CASSRSLADYNEQFF. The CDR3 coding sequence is TGTGCCAGCTCTCGGTCCCTAGCGGACTACAATGAGCAGTTCTTC.

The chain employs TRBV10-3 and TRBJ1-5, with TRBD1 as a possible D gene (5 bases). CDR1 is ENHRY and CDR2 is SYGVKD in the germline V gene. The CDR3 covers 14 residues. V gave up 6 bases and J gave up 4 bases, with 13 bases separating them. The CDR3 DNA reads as TGTGCCATCAGCGTAGGGGTGGGTAATCAGCCCCAGCATTTT. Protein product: CAISVGVGNQPQHF.

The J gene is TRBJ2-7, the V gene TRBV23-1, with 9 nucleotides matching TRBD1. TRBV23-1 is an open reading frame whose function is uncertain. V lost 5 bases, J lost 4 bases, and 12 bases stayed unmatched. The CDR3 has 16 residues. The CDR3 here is CASSWPNRGRLYEQYF. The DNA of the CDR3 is TGCGCCAGCAGTTGGCCTAACAGGGGGCGGCTATACGAGCAGTACTTC.

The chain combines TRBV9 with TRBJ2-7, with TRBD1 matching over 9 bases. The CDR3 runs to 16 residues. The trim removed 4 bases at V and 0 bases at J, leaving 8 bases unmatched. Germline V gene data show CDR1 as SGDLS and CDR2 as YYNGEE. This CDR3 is CASSPRGTGLSYEQYF. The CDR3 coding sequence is TGTGCCAGCAGCCCCCGGGGGACAGGGCTCTCCTACGAGCAGTACTTC.

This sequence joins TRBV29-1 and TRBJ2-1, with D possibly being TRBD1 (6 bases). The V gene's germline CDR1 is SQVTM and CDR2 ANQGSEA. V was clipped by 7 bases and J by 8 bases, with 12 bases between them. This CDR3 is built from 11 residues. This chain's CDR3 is CSAYRVDEQFF. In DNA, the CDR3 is TGCAGCGCCTACAGGGTGGATGAGCAGTTCTTC.

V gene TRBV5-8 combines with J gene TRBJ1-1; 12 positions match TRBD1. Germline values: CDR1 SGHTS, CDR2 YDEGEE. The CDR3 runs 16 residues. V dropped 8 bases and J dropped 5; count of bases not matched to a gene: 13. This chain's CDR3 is CASSRDRGLLRTEAFF. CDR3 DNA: TGTGCCAGTAGCAGGGACAGGGGGCTCCTGAGGACTGAAGCTTTCTTT.

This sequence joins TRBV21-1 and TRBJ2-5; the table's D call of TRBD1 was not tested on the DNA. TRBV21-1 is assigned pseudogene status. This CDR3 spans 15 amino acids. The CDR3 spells CASTPPTGNQETQYF. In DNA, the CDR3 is TGTGCCAGCACCCCACCGACAGGGAACCAGGAGACCCAGTACTTC.

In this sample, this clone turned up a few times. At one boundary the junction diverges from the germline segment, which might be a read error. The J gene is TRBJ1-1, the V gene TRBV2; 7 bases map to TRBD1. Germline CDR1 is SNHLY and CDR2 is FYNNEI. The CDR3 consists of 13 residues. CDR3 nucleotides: TGTGCCAGCAGTCAGCTCCGGGACAGCCATTTCCTCTTT. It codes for CASSQLRDSHFLF. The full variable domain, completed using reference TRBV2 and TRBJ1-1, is EPEVTQTPSHQVTQMGQEVILRCVPISNHLYFYWYRQILGQKVEFLVSFYNNEISEKSEIFDDQFSVERPDGSNFTLKIRSTKLEDSAMYFCASSQLRDSHFLFGQGTRLTVV.

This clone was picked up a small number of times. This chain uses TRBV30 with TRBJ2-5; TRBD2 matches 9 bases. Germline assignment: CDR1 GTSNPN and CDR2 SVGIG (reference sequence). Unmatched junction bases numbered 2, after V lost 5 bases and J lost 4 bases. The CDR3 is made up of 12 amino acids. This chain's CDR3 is CAWGGGGETQYF. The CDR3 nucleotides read TGTGCCTGGGGCGGGGGGGGAGAGACCCAGTACTTC.

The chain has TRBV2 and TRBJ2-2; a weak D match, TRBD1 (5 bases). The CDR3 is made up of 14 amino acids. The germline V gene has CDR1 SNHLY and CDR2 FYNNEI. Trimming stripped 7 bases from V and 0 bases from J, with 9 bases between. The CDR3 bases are TGTGCCAGCATCAGGGATTCGAACACCGGGGAGCTGTTTTTT. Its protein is CASIRDSNTGELFF.